The TCR beta chain described here comes from a study of blood T cell repertoires in COVID-19. About the research overall: COVID-19 samples collected from the United States, Italy and Spain covered acute and convalescent phases. Sample material is recorded as cDNA or gDNA derived from T cells, B-cell-depleted T cells, or PBMCs.

Original processing notes: Reference gene primer amplification gave estimated nucleated cell counts. Here immunoSEQ multiplex PCR was the method, and the copy in TCRdb shows in-frame clones only, minus some. V, J and clone size are taken as reported in that table, and D and trimming were inferred from the DNA itself. The table lists under 250,000 clones, around 82% of them singletons. CDR3 length: 12 amino acids. Germline values: CDR1 SNHLY, CDR2 FYNNEI. V dropped 1 base and J dropped 6 bases, with 5 bases sitting between them. Sequenced: peripheral blood. The receptor was derived from a woman in her fifties or sixties with acute or convalescent COVID-19. The J gene is TRBJ2-3, the V gene TRBV2; D is ambiguous. The chain's CDR3 is CASSEGPDTQYF. CDR3 DNA sequence: TGTGCCAGCAGTGAAGGGCCTGATACGCAGTATTTT.